A single sample gave rise to the 18 T cell receptor beta chains below, sequenced in a study of T-cell memory formation after mild COVID-19. MiXCR, run by TCRdb on the 5' RACE reads, gives a single entry per CDR3 protein. This table holds fewer than 500,000 distinct CDR3 sequences, roughly 25% found once. Material: PBMCs or a T cell subset sorted from them (not recorded which). Receptors originate from an adult woman who had mild COVID-19 (a few samples of this study predate the infection). Cell type and time point are not known.

V usage is TRBV11-2 and J usage is TRBJ1-2; perhaps TRBD1 as D (6 bases). CDR1 SGHAT and CDR2 FQNNGV come from the germline V gene. V lost 1 base to trimming and J lost 8 bases, with 14 bases between them. The CDR3 is made up of 14 amino acids. CDR3 sequence (DNA): TGTGCCAGCAGCTTAGTGGCAGGGGATTTGGGCTACACCTTC. Amino acid sequence: CASSLVAGDLGYTF.

This clonotype was seen a handful of times. The chain couples TRBV9 to TRBJ2-7; 8 bases map to TRBD2. The germline CDR1 and CDR2 sequences are SGDLS and YYNGEE. Trimming cost V 0 bases and J 2 bases; bases outside gene matches: 1. CDR3 length: 14 amino acids. The CDR3 DNA sequence: TGTGCCAGCAGCGTAGACGGGGGGGCCTACGAGCAGTACTTC. Translating gives CASSVDGGAYEQYF.

The rearrangement links TRBV29-1 to TRBJ1-1; 7 bases line up with TRBD1. Germline V gene sequence: CDR1 SQVTM, CDR2 ANQGSEA. Trimming removed 6 bases from V and 2 bases from J; junction bases left unmatched: 6. CDR3 length: 13 residues. This CDR3 is CSVVGQPNTEAFF. CDR3 DNA: TGCAGCGTAGTGGGACAGCCTAACACTGAAGCTTTCTTT.

This clonotype was counted a few times. The V gene is TRBV24-1, the J gene TRBJ2-1, with D possibly being TRBD1 (5 bases). V was cut by 4 bases and J by 4 bases, with 16 bases left in between. Germline CDR1 is KGHDR and CDR2 is SFDVKD. The CDR3 has 16 amino acids. In DNA, the CDR3 is TGTGCCACCAGTGACCAGACAGCGAGACCATACAATGAGCAGTTCTTC. Protein product: CATSDQTARPYNEQFF.

At least ten counts were recorded for this clonotype. The CDR3: CASRGPTEAFF. The CDR3 DNA follows: TGTGCCAGCAGGGGGCCCACTGAAGCTTTCTTT. The chain combines TRBV2 with TRBJ1-1, with D possibly being TRBD1 (5 bases). Trimming took 6 bases from V and 4 from J, leaving 6 bases between them. In germline, CDR1 is SNHLY, CDR2 FYNNEI. The CDR3 has 11 amino acids.

This clonotype has just a few counts. The chain uses TRBV7-2 and TRBJ2-1, with D possibly matching TRBD1 (5 bases). In germline, CDR1 is SGHTA, CDR2 FQGNSA. The CDR3 totals 15 residues. The V gene lost 3 bases and the J gene lost 2 bases, with 11 bases spanning the gap. DNA of the CDR3: TGTGCCAGCAGCTTGGGTCTAGGGGCCTACAATGAGCAGTTCTTC. It specifies CASSLGLGAYNEQFF. Drawing the rest from reference TRBV7-2 and TRBJ2-1, the complete variable domain is GAGVSQSPSNKVTEKGKDVELRCDPISGHTALYWYRQSLGQGLEFLIYFQGNSAPDKSGLPSDRFSAERTGGSVSTLTIQRTQQEDSAVYLCASSLGLGAYNEQFFGPGTRLTVL.

This clonotype was seen at least ten times. This chain links TRBV27 with TRBJ2-7; perhaps TRBD1 as D (5 bases). The germline V gene encodes CDR1 MNHEY and CDR2 SMNVEV (reference sequence). V was trimmed by 6 bases and J by 2 bases, leaving 20 bases between them. This CDR3 is built from 16 residues. This CDR3 is CASSPSGISGTYEQYF. CDR3 DNA sequence: TGTGCCAGCAGCCCCAGTGGTATTTCAGGGACCTACGAGCAGTACTTC.

This clonotype was found a few times. The chain joins TRBV9 to TRBJ2-1, with D perhaps TRBD1 or TRBD2 (5 bases each). V lost 1 base to trimming and J lost 4 bases, with 9 bases between them. Germline CDR1 SGDLS, CDR2 YYNGEE. This CDR3 comprises 14 residues. The CDR3 here is CASSVNWGYNEQFF. The CDR3 bases are TGTGCCAGCAGCGTAAACTGGGGGTACAATGAGCAGTTCTTC.

The J gene is TRBJ1-1, the V gene TRBV24-1; 8 positions agree with TRBD1. Germline CDR1 and CDR2: KGHDR and SFDVKD. The trim removed 7 bases at V and 7 bases at J, leaving 4 bases unmatched. This CDR3 is 12 amino acids long. This chain's CDR3 is CATRGQGGEAFF. CDR3 coding DNA: TGTGCCACCAGAGGACAGGGTGGTGAAGCTTTCTTT.

This clonotype has just a few counts. The gene calls are TRBV11-1 and TRBJ2-7, with TRBD1 matching 8 bases. J lost 9 bases, V lost 5 bases, and 6 bases had no gene match. CDR1 is SGHAT and CDR2 is FQDESV in the germline V gene (reference sequence). The CDR3 is 12 residues long. As DNA, the CDR3 is TGTGCCAGCAGCCCTTCAGGGGGCGGGCAGTACTTC. Protein sequence: CASSPSGGGQYF. The whole variable domain, remainder taken from reference TRBV11-1 and TRBJ2-7, is EAEVAQSPRYKITEKSQAVAFWCDPISGHATLYWYRQILGQGPELLVQFQDESVVDDSQLPKDRFSAERLKGVDSTLKIQPAELGDSAMYLCASSPSGGGQYFGPGTRLTVT.

This clonotype was detected a few times. V gene TRBV20-1 combines with J gene TRBJ2-3; D call uncertain. The germline V and J ends were trimmed by 4 bases and 2 bases, with 10 bases remaining between them. The germline V gene has CDR1 DFQATT and CDR2 SNEGSKA (reference sequence). The CDR3 consists of 13 residues. The CDR3 spells CSAITGFTDTQYF. The CDR3 coding sequence is TGCAGTGCTATTACCGGATTCACAGATACGCAGTATTTT.

The chain carries TRBV2 and TRBJ2-2, with D hard to call. The CDR3 is 16 residues long. Germline-derived CDR1 and CDR2 are SNHLY and FYNNEI. V was shortened by 1 base and J by 5 bases, with 14 bases between the two germline ends. The CDR3 sequence: CASSEVTKTLTGELFF. The CDR3 coding sequence is TGTGCCAGCAGTGAAGTGACAAAAACGCTAACCGGGGAGCTGTTTTTT.

The table lists this clonotype with a few counts. The rearrangement links TRBV30 to TRBJ2-7, with TRBD1 matching 10 bases. This CDR3 is 13 amino acids long. Per the germline V gene, CDR1 is GTSNPN and CDR2 is SVGIG (reference sequence). V shed 5 bases and J 7 bases; nucleotides not matched to a gene: 8. The CDR3 DNA is TGTGCCTGGGAACCGGGACAGGGGCCTGAGCAGTACTTC. It translates to CAWEPGQGPEQYF.

The rearrangement uses TRBV6-6 and TRBJ2-7; TRBD2 might be the D (5 bases). Between the trimmed V and J ends, which lost 6 bases and 1 base, there was a span of 10 bases. CDR1 MNHNY and CDR2 SVGAGI come from the germline V gene (reference sequence). This CDR3 spans 13 amino acids. The CDR3: CASRDSKSYEQYF. Written as DNA, the CDR3 is TGTGCCAGCAGGGACTCGAAATCCTACGAGCAGTACTTC.

The chain uses TRBV20-1 and TRBJ2-3; 11 bases map to TRBD1. The CDR3 runs 18 residues. Germline lookup yields CDR1 DFQATT and CDR2 SNEGSKA (reference sequence). Trimming took 3 bases from V and 3 from J; bases not matched to a gene: 14. CDR3 DNA sequence: TGCAGTGCTAGGACGTACCGGACAGGGGGCGAGAGGACAGATACGCAGTATTTT. It specifies CSARTYRTGGERTDTQYF.

A few counts support this clonotype. The chain combines TRBV7-9 with TRBJ1-1; the D gene is possibly TRBD1 (5 bases). The germline CDR1 and CDR2 sequences are SEHNR and FQNEAQ (reference sequence). The V end was cut by 1 base, the J end by 5 bases, with 11 bases between. The length of the CDR3 is 14 residues. Here the CDR3 reads CASSLVLGLTEAFF. The CDR3 DNA sequence: TGTGCCAGCAGCTTAGTTTTGGGGCTTACTGAAGCTTTCTTT.

The chain is built from TRBV20-1 and TRBJ1-1; a possible D gene is TRBD1 (5 bases). Trimming removed 3 bases at V and 4 bases at J, with 15 bases between. Germline CDR1 DFQATT, CDR2 SNEGSKA (reference sequence). CDR3 length: 14 residues. The CDR3 DNA follows: TGCAGTGCTAGGGGGGTTGCCAGGGTCACTGAAGCTTTCTTT. Protein sequence: CSARGVARVTEAFF.

This chain joins TRBV4-1 and TRBJ2-5, with 10 bases lining up with TRBD2. Germline CDR1 reads MGHRA; CDR2 reads YSYEKL. The V gene end was trimmed by 1 base and the J gene end by 5 bases; junction bases not matched to a gene: 7. The CDR3 has 16 residues. CDR3 protein: CASSQGASGGGETQYF. CDR3 sequence (DNA): TGCGCCAGCAGCCAAGGGGCTAGCGGGGGCGGCGAGACCCAGTACTTC.